This T cell receptor beta chain was sequenced for a study of blood T cell repertoires in COVID-19. Study as a whole: Acute and convalescent COVID-19 samples came from the United States, Italy and Spain.

The CDR3 runs to 15 residues. The V gene end was trimmed by 0 bases and the J gene end by 4 bases; junction bases not matched to a gene: 5. The germline CDR1 and CDR2 sequences are SGDLS and YYNGEE. This clone has just one count. How the authors handled the data: Reference gene primer amplification yielded estimated nucleated cell counts. Data came from immunoSEQ multiplex PCR; TCRdb stores just in-frame clones and leaves some out. V, J and clone size were drawn from that table, and D and trimming were deduced from the DNA. The table has about 380,000 clones, about 89% seen once. The source of this sequence is a man aged 35-49 years with acute or convalescent COVID-19. The chain joins TRBV9 to TRBJ2-3; 7 bases are a match to TRBD2. Sequenced: peripheral blood. Written as DNA, the CDR3 is TGTGCCAGCAGCGTAGATGCGGGAGATGCAGATACGCAGTATTTT. It yields the protein CASSVDAGDADTQYF.